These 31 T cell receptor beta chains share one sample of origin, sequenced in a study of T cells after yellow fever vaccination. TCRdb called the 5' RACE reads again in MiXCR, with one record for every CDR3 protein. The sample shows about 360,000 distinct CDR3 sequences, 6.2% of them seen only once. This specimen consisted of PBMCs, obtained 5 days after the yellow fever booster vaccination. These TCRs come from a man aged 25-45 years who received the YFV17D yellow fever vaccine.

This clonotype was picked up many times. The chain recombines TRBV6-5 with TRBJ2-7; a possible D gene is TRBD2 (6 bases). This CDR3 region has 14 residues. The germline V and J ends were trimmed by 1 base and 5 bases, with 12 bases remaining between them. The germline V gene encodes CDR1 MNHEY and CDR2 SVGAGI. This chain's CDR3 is CASSYYPGVHEQYF. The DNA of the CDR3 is TGTGCCAGCAGTTACTACCCGGGAGTCCACGAGCAGTACTTC.

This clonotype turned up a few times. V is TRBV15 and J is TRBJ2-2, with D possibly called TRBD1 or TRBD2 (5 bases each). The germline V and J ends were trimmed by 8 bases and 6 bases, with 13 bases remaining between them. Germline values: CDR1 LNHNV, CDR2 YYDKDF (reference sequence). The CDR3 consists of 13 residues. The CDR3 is CATWAGRAGELFF. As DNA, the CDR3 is TGTGCCACCTGGGCAGGGAGAGCCGGGGAGCTGTTTTTT.

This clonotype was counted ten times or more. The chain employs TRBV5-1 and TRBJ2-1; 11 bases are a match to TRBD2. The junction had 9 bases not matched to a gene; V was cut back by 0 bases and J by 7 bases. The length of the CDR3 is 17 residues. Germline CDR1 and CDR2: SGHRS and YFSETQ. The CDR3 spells CASSLAPSGRPGNEQFF. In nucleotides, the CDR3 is TGCGCCAGCAGCTTGGCGCCTAGCGGGAGGCCGGGAAATGAGCAGTTCTTC.

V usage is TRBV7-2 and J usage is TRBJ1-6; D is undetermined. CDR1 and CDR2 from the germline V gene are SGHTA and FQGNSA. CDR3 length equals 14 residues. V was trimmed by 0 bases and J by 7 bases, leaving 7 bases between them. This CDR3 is CASSLAQKNSPLHF. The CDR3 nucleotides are TGTGCCAGCAGCTTAGCCCAGAAAAATTCACCCCTCCACTTT.

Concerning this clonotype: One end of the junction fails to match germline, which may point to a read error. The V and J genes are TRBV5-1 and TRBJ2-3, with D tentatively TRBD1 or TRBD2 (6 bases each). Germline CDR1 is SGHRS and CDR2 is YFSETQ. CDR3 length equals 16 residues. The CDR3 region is CASSHGQSTSTDTRYF. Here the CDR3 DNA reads TGCGCCAGCAGTCATGGACAGTCAACTAGCACAGATACGCGGTATTTT. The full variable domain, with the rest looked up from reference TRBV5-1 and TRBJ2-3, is KAGVTQTPRYLIKTRGQQVTLSCSPISGHRSVSWYQQTPGQGLQFLFEYFSETQRNKGNFPGRFSGRQFSNSRSEMNVSTLELGDSALYLCASSHGQSTSTDTRYFGPGTRLTVL.

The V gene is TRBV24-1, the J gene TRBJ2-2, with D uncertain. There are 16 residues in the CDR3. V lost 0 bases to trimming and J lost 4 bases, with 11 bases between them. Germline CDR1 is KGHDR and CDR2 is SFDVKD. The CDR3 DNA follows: TGTGCCACCAGTGATTTGCCTGGGCACCGCACCGGGGAGCTGTTTTTT. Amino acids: CATSDLPGHRTGELFF.

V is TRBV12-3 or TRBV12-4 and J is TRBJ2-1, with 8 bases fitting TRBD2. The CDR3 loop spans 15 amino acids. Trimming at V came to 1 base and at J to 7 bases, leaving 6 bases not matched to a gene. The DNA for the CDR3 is TGTGCCAGCAGTTTAGGTCGGGAGGGCTGGAATGAGCAGTTCTTC. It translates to CASSLGREGWNEQFF.

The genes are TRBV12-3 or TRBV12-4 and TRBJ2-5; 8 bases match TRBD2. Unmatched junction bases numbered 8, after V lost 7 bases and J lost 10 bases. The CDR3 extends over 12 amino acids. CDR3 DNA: TGTGCCAGCATGGGACTAGAGGTTCTCCAGTACTTC. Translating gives CASMGLEVLQYF.

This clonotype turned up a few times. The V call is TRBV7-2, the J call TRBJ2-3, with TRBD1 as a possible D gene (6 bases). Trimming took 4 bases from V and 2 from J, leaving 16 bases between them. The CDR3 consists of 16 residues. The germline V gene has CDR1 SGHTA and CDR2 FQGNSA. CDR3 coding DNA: TGTGCCAGCAGCTCCACAGGACAGACCCCCACAGATACGCAGTATTTT. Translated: CASSSTGQTPTDTQYF.

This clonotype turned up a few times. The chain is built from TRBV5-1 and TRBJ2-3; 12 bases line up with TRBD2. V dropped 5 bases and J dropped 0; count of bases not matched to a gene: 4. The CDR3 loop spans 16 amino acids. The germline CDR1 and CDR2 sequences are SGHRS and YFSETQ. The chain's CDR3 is CASSLLAGGSTDTQYF. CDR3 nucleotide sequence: TGCGCCAGCAGTTTACTAGCGGGAGGTAGCACAGATACGCAGTATTTT.

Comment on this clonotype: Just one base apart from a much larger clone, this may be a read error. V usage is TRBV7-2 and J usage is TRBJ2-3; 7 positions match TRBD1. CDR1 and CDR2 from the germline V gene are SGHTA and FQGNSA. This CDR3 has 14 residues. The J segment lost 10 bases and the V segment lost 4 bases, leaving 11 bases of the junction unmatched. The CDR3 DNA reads TGTGCCAGCAGCTCCTACAACGGGACAGTCGCGCAGTATTTT. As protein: CASSSYNGTVAQYF.

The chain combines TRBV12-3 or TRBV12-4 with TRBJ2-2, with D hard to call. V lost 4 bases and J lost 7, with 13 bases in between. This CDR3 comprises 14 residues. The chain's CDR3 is CASSSSPKGGELFF. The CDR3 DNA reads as TGTGCCAGCAGTTCGAGCCCCAAAGGCGGGGAGCTGTTTTTT.

CDR3 amino acids: CASSIDLLGGNEQFF. In DNA form, the CDR3 reads TGTGCCAGTAGTATAGACCTCCTCGGAGGTAATGAGCAGTTCTTC. The genes are TRBV19 and TRBJ2-1; D perhaps matches TRBD2 (5 bases). The CDR3 has 15 residues. The V gene lost 0 bases and the J gene lost 7 bases, with 13 bases spanning the gap. Per germline, CDR1 LNHDA and CDR2 SQIVND (reference sequence).

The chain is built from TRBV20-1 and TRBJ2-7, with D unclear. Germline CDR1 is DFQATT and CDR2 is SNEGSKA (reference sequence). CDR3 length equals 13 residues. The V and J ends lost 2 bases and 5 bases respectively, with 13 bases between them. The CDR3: CSARLKSWDEQYF. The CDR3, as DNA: TGCAGTGCTAGATTGAAGAGTTGGGACGAGCAGTACTTC.

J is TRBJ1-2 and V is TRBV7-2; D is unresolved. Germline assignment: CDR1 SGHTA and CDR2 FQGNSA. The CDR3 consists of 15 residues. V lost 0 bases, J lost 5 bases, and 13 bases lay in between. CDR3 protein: CASSLATTVRYGYTF. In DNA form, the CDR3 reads TGTGCCAGCAGCTTAGCCACGACGGTGCGATATGGCTACACCTTC.

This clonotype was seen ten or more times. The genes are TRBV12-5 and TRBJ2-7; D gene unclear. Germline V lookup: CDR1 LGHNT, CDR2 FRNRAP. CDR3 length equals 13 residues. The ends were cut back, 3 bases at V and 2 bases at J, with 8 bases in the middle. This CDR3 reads CASGLRQTYEQYF. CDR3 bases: TGTGCTAGTGGTTTAAGGCAGACCTACGAGCAGTACTTC.

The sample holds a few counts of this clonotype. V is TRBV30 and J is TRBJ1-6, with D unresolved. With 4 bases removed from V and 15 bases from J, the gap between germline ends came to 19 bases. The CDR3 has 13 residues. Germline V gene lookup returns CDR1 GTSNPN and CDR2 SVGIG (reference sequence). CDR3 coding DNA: TGTGCCTGGAATGGCGCTGGGCTTCAGCACCTCCACTTT. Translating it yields CAWNGAGLQHLHF. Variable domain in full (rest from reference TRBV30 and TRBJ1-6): SQTIHQWPATLVQPVGSPLSLECTVEGTSNPNLYWYRQAAGRGLQLLFYSVGIGQISSEVPQNLSASRPQDRQFILSSKKLLLSDSGFYLCAWNGAGLQHLHFGNGTRLTVT.

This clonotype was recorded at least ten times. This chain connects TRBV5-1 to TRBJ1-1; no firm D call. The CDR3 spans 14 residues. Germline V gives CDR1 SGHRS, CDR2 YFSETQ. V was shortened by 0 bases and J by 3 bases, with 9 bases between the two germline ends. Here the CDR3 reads CASSLVSFYTEAFF. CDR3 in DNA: TGCGCCAGCAGCTTGGTCAGTTTCTACACTGAAGCTTTCTTT.

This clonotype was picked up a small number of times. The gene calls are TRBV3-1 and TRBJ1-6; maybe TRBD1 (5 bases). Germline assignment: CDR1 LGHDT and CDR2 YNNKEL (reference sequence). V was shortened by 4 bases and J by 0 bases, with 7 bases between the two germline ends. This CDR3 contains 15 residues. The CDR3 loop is CASSRDSSYNSPLHF. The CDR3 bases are TGTGCCAGCAGCCGAGACAGCTCCTATAATTCACCCCTCCACTTT.

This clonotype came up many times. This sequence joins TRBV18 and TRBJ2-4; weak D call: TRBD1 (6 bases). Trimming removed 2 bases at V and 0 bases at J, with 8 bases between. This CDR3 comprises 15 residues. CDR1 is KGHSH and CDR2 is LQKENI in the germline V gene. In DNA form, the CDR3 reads TGTGCCAGCTCACCAGGACAGTTAGCCAAAAACATTCAGTACTTC. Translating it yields CASSPGQLAKNIQYF.

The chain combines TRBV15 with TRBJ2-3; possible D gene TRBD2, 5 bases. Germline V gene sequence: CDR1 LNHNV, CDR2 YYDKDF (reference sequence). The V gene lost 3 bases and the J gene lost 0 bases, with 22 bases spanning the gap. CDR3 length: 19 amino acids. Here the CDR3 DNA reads TGTGCCACCAGCAGTTCCCTTACGCTCGTCTGGGAGAGCACAGATACGCAGTATTTT. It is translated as CATSSSLTLVWESTDTQYF.

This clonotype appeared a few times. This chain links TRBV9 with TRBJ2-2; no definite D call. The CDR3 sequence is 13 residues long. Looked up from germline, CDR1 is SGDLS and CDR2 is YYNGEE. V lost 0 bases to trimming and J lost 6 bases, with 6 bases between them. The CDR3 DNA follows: TGTGCCAGCAGCGTAGGCACAGCCGGGGAGCTGTTTTTT. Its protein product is CASSVGTAGELFF.

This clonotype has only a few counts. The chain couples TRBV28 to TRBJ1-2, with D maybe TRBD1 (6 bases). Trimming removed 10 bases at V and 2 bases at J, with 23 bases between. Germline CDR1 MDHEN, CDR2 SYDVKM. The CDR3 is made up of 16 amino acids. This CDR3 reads CATLRGVVQGNYGYTF. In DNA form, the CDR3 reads TGTGCCACCTTGAGGGGGGTAGTTCAAGGGAACTATGGCTACACCTTC.

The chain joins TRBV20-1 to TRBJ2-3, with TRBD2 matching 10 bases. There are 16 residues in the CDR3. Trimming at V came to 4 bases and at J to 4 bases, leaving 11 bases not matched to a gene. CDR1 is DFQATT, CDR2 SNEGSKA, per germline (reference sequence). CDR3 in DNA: TGCAGTGCTACCCTCACTACTAGCGGGAAGGCAGATACGCAGTATTTT. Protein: CSATLTTSGKADTQYF.

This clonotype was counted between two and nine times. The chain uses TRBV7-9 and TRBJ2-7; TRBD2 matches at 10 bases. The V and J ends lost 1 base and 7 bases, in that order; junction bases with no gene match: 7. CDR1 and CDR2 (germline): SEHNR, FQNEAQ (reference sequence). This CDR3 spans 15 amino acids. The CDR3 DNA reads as TGTGCCAGCAGCTTAGGGCTAGCGGGAGTGTGGGAGCAGTACTTC. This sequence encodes CASSLGLAGVWEQYF. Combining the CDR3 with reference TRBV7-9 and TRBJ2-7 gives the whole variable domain DTGVSQNPRHKITKRGQNVTFRCDPISEHNRLYWYRQTLGQGPEFLTYFQNEAQLEKSRLLSDRFSAERPKGSFSTLEIQRTEQGDSAMYLCASSLGLAGVWEQYFGPGTRLTVT.

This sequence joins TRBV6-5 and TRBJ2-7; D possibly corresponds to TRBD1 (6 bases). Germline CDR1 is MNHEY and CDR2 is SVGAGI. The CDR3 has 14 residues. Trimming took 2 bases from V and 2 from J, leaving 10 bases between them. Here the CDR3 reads CASSYDRMTYEQYF. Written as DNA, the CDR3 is TGTGCCAGCAGTTACGACAGGATGACCTACGAGCAGTACTTC.

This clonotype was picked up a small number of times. The CDR3, as DNA: TGTGCCAGCTCACCCTGGCGGGAGGGAAATGAGCAGTTCTTC. Translated: CASSPWREGNEQFF. The rearrangement uses TRBV18 and TRBJ2-1; 9 nucleotides line up with TRBD2. Unmatched junction bases numbered 4, after V lost 3 bases and J lost 7 bases. The CDR3 runs 14 residues. Per the germline V gene, CDR1 is KGHSH and CDR2 is LQKENI.

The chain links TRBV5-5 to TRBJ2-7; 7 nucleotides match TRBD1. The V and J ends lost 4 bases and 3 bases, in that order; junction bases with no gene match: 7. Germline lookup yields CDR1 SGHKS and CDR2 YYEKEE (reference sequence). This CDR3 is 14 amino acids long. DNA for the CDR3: TGTGCCAGCAGCGGCAAATGGGACAGCTACGAGCAGTACTTC. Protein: CASSGKWDSYEQYF.

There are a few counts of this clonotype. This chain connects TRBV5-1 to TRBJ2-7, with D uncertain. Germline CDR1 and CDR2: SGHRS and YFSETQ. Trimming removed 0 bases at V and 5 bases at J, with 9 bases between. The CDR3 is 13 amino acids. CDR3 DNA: TGCGCCAGCAGCTTGGAAAAGGTGCACGAGCAGTACTTC. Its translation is CASSLEKVHEQYF.

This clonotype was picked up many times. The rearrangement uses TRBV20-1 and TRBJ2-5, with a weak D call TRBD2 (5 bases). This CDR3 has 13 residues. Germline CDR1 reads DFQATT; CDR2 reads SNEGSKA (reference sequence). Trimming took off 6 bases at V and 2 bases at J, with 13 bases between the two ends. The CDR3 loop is CSAPRTYQETQYF. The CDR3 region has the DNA TGCAGTGCCCCGCGGACTTATCAAGAGACCCAGTACTTC.

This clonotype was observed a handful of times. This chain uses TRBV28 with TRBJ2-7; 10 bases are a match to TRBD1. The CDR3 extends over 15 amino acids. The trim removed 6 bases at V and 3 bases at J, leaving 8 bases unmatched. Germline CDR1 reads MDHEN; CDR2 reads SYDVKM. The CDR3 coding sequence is TGTGCCAGCAGGACCTCCGGGACAGGGGACTACGAGCAGTACTTC. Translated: CASRTSGTGDYEQYF.